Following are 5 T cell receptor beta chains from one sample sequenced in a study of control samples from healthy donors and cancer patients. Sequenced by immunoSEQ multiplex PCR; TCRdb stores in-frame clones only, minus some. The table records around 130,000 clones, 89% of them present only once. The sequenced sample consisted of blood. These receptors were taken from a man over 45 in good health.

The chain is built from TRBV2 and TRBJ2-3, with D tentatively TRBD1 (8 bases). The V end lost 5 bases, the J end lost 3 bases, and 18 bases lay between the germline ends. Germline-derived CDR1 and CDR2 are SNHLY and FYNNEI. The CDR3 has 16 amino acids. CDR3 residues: CASSLLQGGVTDTQYF. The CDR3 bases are TGTGCCAGCAGTCTATTACAGGGGGGGGTGACAGATACGCAGTATTTT.

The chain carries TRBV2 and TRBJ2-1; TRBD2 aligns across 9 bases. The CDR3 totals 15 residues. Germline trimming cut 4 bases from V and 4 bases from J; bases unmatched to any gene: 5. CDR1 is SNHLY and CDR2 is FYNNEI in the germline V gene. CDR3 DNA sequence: TGTGCCAGCAGTGCAAGCGGGGGGAATTACAATGAGCAGTTCTTC. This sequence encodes CASSASGGNYNEQFF.

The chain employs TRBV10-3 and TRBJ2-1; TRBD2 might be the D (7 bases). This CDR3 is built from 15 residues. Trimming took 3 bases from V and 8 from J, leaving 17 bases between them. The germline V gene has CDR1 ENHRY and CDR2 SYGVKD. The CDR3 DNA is TGTGCCATCAGTGACATGGGGGGGGCCCAAGATGAGCAGTTCTTC. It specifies CAISDMGGAQDEQFF.

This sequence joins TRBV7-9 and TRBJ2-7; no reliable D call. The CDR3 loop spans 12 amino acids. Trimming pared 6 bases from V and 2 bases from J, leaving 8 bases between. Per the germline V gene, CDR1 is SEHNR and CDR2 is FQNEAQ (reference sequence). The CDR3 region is CASSLSTYEQYF. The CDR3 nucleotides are TGTGCCAGCAGTCTAAGTACCTACGAGCAGTACTTC.

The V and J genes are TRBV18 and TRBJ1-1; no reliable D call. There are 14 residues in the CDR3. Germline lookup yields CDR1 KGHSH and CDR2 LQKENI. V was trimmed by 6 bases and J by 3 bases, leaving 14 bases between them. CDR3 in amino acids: CASSPAGGHTEAFF. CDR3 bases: TGTGCCAGCTCCCCCGCGGGTGGGCACACTGAAGCTTTCTTT.